The present entry profiles one TCR beta chain with its context. This specimen belongs to a study of blood T cell repertoires in COVID-19. The wider study: Acute-phase and convalescent COVID-19 samples originated in the United States, Italy and Spain. PBMCs, B-cell-depleted T cells, or T cells provided the cDNA or gDNA that made up the material.

After removal of 0 bases from V and 3 bases from J, the junction contained 4 bases not matched to a gene. The CDR3 runs to 15 residues. CDR1 is PRHDT, CDR2 FYEKMQ, per germline (reference sequence). The authors' processing: By means of reference gene primer amplification, nucleated cell counts were estimated. The method was immunoSEQ multiplex PCR; TCRdb's version includes in-frame clones alone and lacks a portion of them. V and J calls and clone size are copied from that table; D and trimming were computed from the DNA. The table lists under 250,000 clones, around 84% of them singletons. This rearrangement joins TRBV13 to TRBJ1-1; 7 bases align to TRBD1. The sequence was collected from a woman aged 55-75 years who had recovered from COVID-19. The sequenced sample was peripheral blood. The CDR3 bases are TGTGCCAGCAGCTTAGGGACAGGGTTTTACACTGAAGCTTTCTTT. This encodes CASSLGTGFYTEAFF. The whole variable domain, filled in from reference TRBV13 and TRBJ1-1, reads AAGVIQSPRHLIKEKRETATLKCYPIPRHDTVYWYQQGPGQDPQFLISFYEKMQSDKGSIPDRFSAQQFSDYHSELNMSSLELGDSALYFCASSLGTGFYTEAFFGQGTRLTVV.